This T cell receptor (beta chain) was identified in a study of cytomegalovirus exposure and HLA in healthy donors. About the research overall: Genotyping showed 70% to 90% of 398 donors falling in the Caucasian-associated ancestry cluster. Whole-study findings and limits: TCR beta chains numbering about 160 were designated cytomegalovirus-associated.

As for this clone: Antigen unknown.

CDR1 is SEHNR, CDR2 FQNEAQ, per germline (reference sequence). The V and J ends lost 5 bases and 1 base, in that order; junction bases with no gene match: 7. CDR3 length equals 15 residues. 13 Jbeta primers and 60 Vbeta primers were used for the PCR. Clones were sequenced by immunoSEQ multiplex PCR, and TCRdb holds only the in-frame ones, with some missing. The sample comprises around 80,000 clones, over 60% of which are singletons, and about 6% rests with the top ten. This chain connects TRBV7-9 to TRBJ1-1, with 7 bases lining up with TRBD1. The specimen was PBMCs. This clonotype was obtained from a female donor in good health and CMV-seronegative. CDR3 protein: CASSQRGGSNTEAFF. DNA of the CDR3: TGTGCCAGCAGCCAACGAGGGGGCTCGAACACTGAAGCTTTCTTT.